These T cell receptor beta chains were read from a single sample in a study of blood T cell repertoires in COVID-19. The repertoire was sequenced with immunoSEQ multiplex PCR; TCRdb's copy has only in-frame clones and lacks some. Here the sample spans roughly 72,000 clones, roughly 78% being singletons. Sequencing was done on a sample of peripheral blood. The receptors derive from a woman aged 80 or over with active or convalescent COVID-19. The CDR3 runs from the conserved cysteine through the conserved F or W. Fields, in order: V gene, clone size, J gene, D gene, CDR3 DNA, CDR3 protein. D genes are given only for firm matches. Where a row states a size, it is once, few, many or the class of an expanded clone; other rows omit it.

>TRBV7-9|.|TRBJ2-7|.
TGTGCCAGCAGCAACTACAGGAGCTCCTACGAGCAGTACTTC
CASSNYRSSYEQYF
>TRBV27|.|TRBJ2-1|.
TGTGCCAGCAGTTTGCGTGGATCGAGGAATGAGCAGTTCTTC
CASSLRGSRNEQFF
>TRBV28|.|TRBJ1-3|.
TGTGCCAGCTTGGGGGGGACACTCTCTGGAAACACCATATATTTT
CASLGGTLSGNTIYF
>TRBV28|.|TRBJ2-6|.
TGTGCCAGCAGTTCCGGGCTCCTCAGGGGCCTCTCTGGGGCCAACGTCCTGACTTTC
CASSSGLLRGLSGANVLTF
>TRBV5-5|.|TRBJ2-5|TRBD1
TGTGCCAGCACCCTAACAGGGGCAGAGACCCAGTACTTC
CASTLTGAETQYF
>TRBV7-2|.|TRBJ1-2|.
TGTGCCATCGGCCCCCGGGGGGGACTCAACTATGGCTACACCTTC
CAIGPRGGLNYGYTF
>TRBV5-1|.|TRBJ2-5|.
TGCGCCAGCAGCTTGGAGGGGATCTCAAAAGAGACCCAGTACTTC
CASSLEGISKETQYF
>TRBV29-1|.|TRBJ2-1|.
TGCAGCGTTGGGGGTGAGCGGAGATTCAATGAGCAGTTCTTC
CSVGGERRFNEQFF
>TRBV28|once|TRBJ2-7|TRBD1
TGTGCCAGCAGTTTACAAAATAAGGGACAGGCTGTGAAGCAGTACTTC
CASSLQNKGQAVKQYF
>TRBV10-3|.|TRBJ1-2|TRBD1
TGTGCCATCAGTGTACCGGGACAGGGGGCTTTCGGTGGCTACACCTTC
CAISVPGQGAFGGYTF
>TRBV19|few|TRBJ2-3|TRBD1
TGTGCCAGTACCCCGGGACAGGGGGCTGATACGCAGTATTTT
CASTPGQGADTQYF
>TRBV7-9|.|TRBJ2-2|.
TGTGCCAGCAGCATCCTGGGGCCCGGGGAGCTGTTTTTT
CASSILGPGELFF
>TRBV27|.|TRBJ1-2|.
TGTGCCAGCAGTTTCGGCAGGGGCTACTATGGCTACACCTTC
CASSFGRGYYGYTF
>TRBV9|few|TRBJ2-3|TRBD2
TGTGCCAGCAGCGAGAGCCCAGCTAGCGGTACGCAGTATTTT
CASSESPASGTQYF
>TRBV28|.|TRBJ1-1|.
TGTGCCAGCCACGCAGGTAGGGCTTTCTTT
CASHAGRAFF
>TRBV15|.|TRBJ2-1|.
TGTGCCACCAGCAGCGGTCACCGAAGCTCCTACAATGAGCAGTTCTTC
CATSSGHRSSYNEQFF
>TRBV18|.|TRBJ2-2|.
TGTGCCAGCTCACCAGGACAGCAGAACACCGGGGAGCTGTTTTTT
CASSPGQQNTGELFF
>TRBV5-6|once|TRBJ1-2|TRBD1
TGTGCCAGCAGCTTGGCGGGACAGATTTCTACTGATGGCTACACCTTC
CASSLAGQISTDGYTF
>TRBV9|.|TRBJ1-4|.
TGTGCCAGCAGCGATCCCTCTGAAAAACTGTTTTTT
CASSDPSEKLFF
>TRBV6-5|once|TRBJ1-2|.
TGTGCCAGCAGTCGGAGTCCCACTAACTATGGCTACACCTTC
CASSRSPTNYGYTF
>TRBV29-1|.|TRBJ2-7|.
TGCAGCGTTGAATTCACCTTAGCTACGGAGCAGTACTTC
CSVEFTLATEQYF
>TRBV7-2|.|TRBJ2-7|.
TGTGCCAGCAGCCCCCCGGGACTGCACTACGAGCAGTACTTC
CASSPPGLHYEQYF
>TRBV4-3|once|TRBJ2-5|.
TGCGCCAGCAGCCAAGTTCGGGGGGCCAAAGAGACCCAGTACTTC
CASSQVRGAKETQYF
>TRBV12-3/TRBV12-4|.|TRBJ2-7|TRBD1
TGTGCCAGCAGCCCTGACAGGGACTACGAGCAGTACTTC
CASSPDRDYEQYF
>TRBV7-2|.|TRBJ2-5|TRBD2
TGTGCCAGCAGCTTAGGACTAGCGGGGGGGATCTCCCAGTACTTC
CASSLGLAGGISQYF
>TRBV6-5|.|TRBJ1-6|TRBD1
TGTGCCAGCAGTTACCTCGGGACAGGAGGATCACCCCTCCACTTT
CASSYLGTGGSPLHF
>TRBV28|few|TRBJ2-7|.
TGTGCCAGCAGTCCTCGGACAGCTAAAACCTACGAGCAGTACTTC
CASSPRTAKTYEQYF
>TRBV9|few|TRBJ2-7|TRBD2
TGTGCCAGCAGCCCTAATCCTAGCGGGGGGTTCTACGAGCAGTACTTC
CASSPNPSGGFYEQYF
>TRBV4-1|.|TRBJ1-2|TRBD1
TGCGCCAGCAGCCAGAAGACAGGGGCCGCTAACTATGGCTACACCTTC
CASSQKTGAANYGYTF
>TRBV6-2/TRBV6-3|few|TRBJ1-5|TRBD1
TGTGCCAGCAGTAAGGGACAGCGCAATCAGCCCCAGCATTTT
CASSKGQRNQPQHF
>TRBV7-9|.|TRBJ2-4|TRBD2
TGTGCCAGCAGCTTCCCCCTGGCGGGGGGGCCTGGCAAAAACATTCAGTACTTC
CASSFPLAGGPGKNIQYF
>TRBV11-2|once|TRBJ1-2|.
TGTGCCAGCAGCTTAGTTGGGGGGGGCCATGGCTACACCTTC
CASSLVGGGHGYTF
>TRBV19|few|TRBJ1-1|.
TGTGCCAGTAGTATCCCAGGTTCGCCCTCGAACACTGAAGCTTTCTTT
CASSIPGSPSNTEAFF
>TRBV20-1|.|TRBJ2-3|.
TGCAGTGCTAGAGGCCTAACCCCGCAGTATTTT
CSARGLTPQYF
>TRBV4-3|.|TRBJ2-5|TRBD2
TGCGCCAGCAGCCAAGGACTAGCGGGAGCGGGAGAGACCCAGTACTTC
CASSQGLAGAGETQYF
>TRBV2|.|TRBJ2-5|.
TGTGCCAGCAGTGGGACCAGGGGCGACGAGACCCAGTACTTC
CASSGTRGDETQYF
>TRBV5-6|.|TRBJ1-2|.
TGTGCCAGCAGCTTCTGGACAGCTTATGGCTACACCTTC
CASSFWTAYGYTF
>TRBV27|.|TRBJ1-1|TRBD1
TGTGCCAGCAGCCAGAGACAGGGTTTGGTAGCTTTCTTT
CASSQRQGLVAFF
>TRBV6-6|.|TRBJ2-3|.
TGTGCCAGCAGTTTCGGGTGGTCAGGGACAGATACGCAGTATTTT
CASSFGWSGTDTQYF
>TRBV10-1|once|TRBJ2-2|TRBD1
TGCGCCAGCAGTGAGGGACAGGGGAGAGCCGGGGAGCTGTTTTTT
CASSEGQGRAGELFF
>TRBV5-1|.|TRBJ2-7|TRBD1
TGCGCCAGCAGCTCCAGGACAGGCGCGACCTACGAGCAGTACTTC
CASSSRTGATYEQYF
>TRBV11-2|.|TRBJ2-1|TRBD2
TGTGCCAGCAGCTTAGAGTCAGGGAGGGGCAATGAGCAGTTCTTC
CASSLESGRGNEQFF
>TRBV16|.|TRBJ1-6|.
TGTGCCAGCAGCCAAATCCTCACCAGCTCCTATAATTCACCCCTCCACTTT
CASSQILTSSYNSPLHF
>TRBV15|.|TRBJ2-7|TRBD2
TGTGCCACCAGCAGAGACGCTCCCCCCTGGACTAGCGGGAGTGGAGAGCAGTACTTC
CATSRDAPPWTSGSGEQYF
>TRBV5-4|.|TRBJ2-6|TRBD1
TGTGCCAGCAGCCCGACAGGGGGCGCGTCCGGGGCCAACGTCCTGACTTTC
CASSPTGGASGANVLTF
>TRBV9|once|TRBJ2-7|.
TGTGCCAGCAGCGTAGACCTAGCCCCCTACGAGCAGTACTTC
CASSVDLAPYEQYF
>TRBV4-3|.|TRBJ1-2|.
TGCGCCAGCAGCCAAGATGACGGACTCTCGTTTCTCGGCTACACCTTC
CASSQDDGLSFLGYTF
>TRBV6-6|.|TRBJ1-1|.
TGTGCCAGCAGTTACTCCTGGGCGCTCAACACTGAAGCTTTCTTT
CASSYSWALNTEAFF
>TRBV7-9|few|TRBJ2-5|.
TGTGCCAGCAGCTTAAAGGGGGCGGGGGAGACCCAGTACTTC
CASSLKGAGETQYF
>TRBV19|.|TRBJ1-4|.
TGTGCCAGTTCTACCGCGCGGGCCCAGGTTGGCGAAAAACTGTTTTTT
CASSTARAQVGEKLFF
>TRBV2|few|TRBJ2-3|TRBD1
TGTGCCAGCAGTGAAGCAACAGGGGGCGGCACAGATACGCAGTATTTT
CASSEATGGGTDTQYF
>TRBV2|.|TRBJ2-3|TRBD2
TGTGCCAGAGGGACGGGGGGTGGCACAGATACGCAGTATTTT
CARGTGGGTDTQYF
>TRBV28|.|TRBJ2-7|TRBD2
TGTGCCAGCAGTTGGGCCCCTAGCGGGGGCTCCTACGAGCAGTACTTC
CASSWAPSGGSYEQYF
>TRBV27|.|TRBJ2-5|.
TGTGCCAGCAGTTTATTGGGGGGAGGAGAGACCCAGTACTTC
CASSLLGGGETQYF
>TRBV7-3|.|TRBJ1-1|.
TGTGCCAGCAGCCCCCAGGGGTACACTGAAGCTTTCTTT
CASSPQGYTEAFF
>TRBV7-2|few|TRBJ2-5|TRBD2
TGTGCCAGCAGTGGGCGGGGGTTCCAAGAGACCCAGTACTTC
CASSGRGFQETQYF
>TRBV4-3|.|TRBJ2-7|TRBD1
TGCGCCAGCAGCCACAGACAGGGGGCGGGAGAGCAGTACTTC
CASSHRQGAGEQYF
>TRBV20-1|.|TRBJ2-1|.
.
CSTSEWDEQFF
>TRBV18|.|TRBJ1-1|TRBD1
TGTGCCAGCTCACCTCACAGGGGGCCCTTGATGAACACTGAAGCTTTCTTT
CASSPHRGPLMNTEAFF
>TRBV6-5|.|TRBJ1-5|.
TGTGCCAGCAGAAACACATATAGCAATCAGCCCCAGCATTTT
CASRNTYSNQPQHF